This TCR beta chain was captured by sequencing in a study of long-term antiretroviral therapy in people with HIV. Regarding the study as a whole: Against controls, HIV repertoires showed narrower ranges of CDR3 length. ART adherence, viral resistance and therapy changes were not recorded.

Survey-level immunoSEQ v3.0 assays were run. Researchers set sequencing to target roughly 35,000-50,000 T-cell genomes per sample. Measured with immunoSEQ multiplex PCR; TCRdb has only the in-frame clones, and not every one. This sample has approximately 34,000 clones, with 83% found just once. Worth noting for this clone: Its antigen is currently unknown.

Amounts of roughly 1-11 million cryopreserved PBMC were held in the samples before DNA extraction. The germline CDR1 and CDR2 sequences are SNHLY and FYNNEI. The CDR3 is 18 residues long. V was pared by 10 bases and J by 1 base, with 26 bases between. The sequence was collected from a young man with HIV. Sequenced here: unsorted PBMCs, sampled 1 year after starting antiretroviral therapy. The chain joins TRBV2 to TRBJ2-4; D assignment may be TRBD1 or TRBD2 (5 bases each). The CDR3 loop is CATQGPKMASLAKNIQYF. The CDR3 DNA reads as TGTGCCACCCAGGGACCTAAAATGGCTTCCCTCGCCAAAAACATTCAGTACTTC.